Given below is one T cell receptor beta chain in context. The antigen it recognizes is unknown. Base qualities are not at hand, and no much larger clone is one base apart. These data are taken from a study of glioma-infiltrating T cells after dendritic cell vaccination (dated by TCRdb to 2015 to 2016). Looking at the study overall: A cohort of some 15 glioblastoma patients from Phase I and II dendritic cell vaccination trials was included, of whom 9 were newly diagnosed and 6 had recurrent disease. Between 2003 and 2012, patients were given autologous tumor lysate-pulsed dendritic cell vaccination. The vaccine was prepared from monocyte-derived dendritic cells that were cultured for seven days with IL-4 and GM-CSF and then pulsed overnight with autologous tumor lysate. Patients received three intradermal dendritic cell vaccine injections at biweekly intervals in the arm below the axilla. Deep sequencing of TCR beta CDR3 regions was used to quantify tumor-infiltrating lymphocyte content and compare tumor and blood repertoires in dendritic cell-vaccinated glioblastoma patients. Survival after dendritic cell vaccination was correlated with TCR sequencing metrics, including TIL content and tumor-blood repertoire overlap. General findings and caveats noted by the study authors: The three-group TCR overlap response model was characterized as speculative, and prospective validation of the model was stated to be required. Higher estimated pretreatment TIL content predicted longer time to progression and overall survival after dendritic cell vaccination. TCR clonality showed no direct relationship with survival, which suggests that a diverse polyclonal response may matter. The cohort was small and heterogeneous, only a few patients had full blood and tumor sets, and even fewer had initial-recurrent tumor pairs.

Using the immunoSEQ assay, TCRB CDR3 regions were amplified from roughly 1.8 micrograms of genomic DNA, or from all available DNA when less than that was on hand. The multiplex PCR relied on 60 forward primers for TCR V beta segments and 13 reverse primers for J beta segments. Synthetic control templates were spiked into each sample at limiting dilution to estimate reads per starting template. Reads of 87 bp were generated by sequencing on the Illumina HiSeq System. The authors' pipeline ran thus. To remove PCR and sequencing errors, closely related sequences were merged with a nearest neighbor algorithm. TCR overlap was defined as the percentage of unique tumor TCR beta sequences that were also present in the same patient's peripheral blood. TCRdb's version of the immuneACCESS table is confined to in-frame rearrangements and falls short of the full clone set. An unresolved V gene accounts for under half of the shortfall where checked; the remainder is of unknown origin. That table supplies the V and J calls and clone size; D and trimming were determined from the DNA. Counted in this sample were about 92,000 clones; over 75% of them appeared once. The ten largest clonotypes hold about a sixth of the sample.

Patients were selected for having adequate residual fresh-frozen tumor tissue and more than two years of available survival data. An isocitrate dehydrogenase mutation was not carried by any of the glioblastoma patients, although molecular status was otherwise variable. PBMC were collected before vaccination, two weeks after the third vaccination, and at tumor progression when it occurred. Genomic DNA was extracted with the Qiagen DNeasy Blood extraction Kit. The clonotype comes from a human donor with glioblastoma. The sequencing used blood, collected before dendritic cell vaccination.

The DNA is as follows: TGCGCCAGCAGCCAAGGGGGGGGTCCATTGCCGGATCAGCCCCAGCATTTT. Translation gives CASSQGGGPLPDQPQHF. This sequence uses TRBV4-1 and TRBJ1-5; a weak D assignment points to TRBD1 (5 bases agree). The V and J ends are trimmed by 1 base and 5 bases, leaving 18 bases between them. Reading from cysteine to phenylalanine, the CDR3 counts 17 amino acids. Only the CDR3 region is kept as DNA, spanning 51 bases read in frame from base 1. The germline V gene yields MGHRA for CDR1 and YSYEKL for CDR2.